This TCR beta chain was sequenced in a study of blood T cell repertoires in COVID-19. Generated by immunoSEQ multiplex PCR, the TCRdb table keeps only in-frame clones and is missing some. The sample shows 200,000 to 300,000 clones, 85% of them seen only once. Followed longitudinally, the Seattle patients had been enrolled during active infection. Germline trimming cut 4 bases from V and 4 bases from J; bases unmatched to any gene: 10. Germline lookup yields CDR1 SGHRS and CDR2 YFSETQ. The CDR3 is 16 residues long. The receptor comes from a man in his fifties with COVID-19, enrolled during active disease. Sequenced: peripheral blood. The chain recombines TRBV5-1 with TRBJ2-3; 9 bases match TRBD1. CDR3 region: CASSLGLGQGADTQYF. The DNA of the CDR3 is TGCGCCAGCAGCCTCGGTCTGGGACAGGGAGCAGATACGCAGTATTTT.